This TCR beta chain was documented in a study of identical twins. Healthy Caucasian individuals made up all the donors. Study-wide results and caveats: While abundant cord blood beta clonotypes carried fewer insertions, memory repertoires showed no such pattern. Researchers caution that invariant MAIT and iNKT cells could partly confound zero-insertion analyses.

This clonotype showed up just a few times. Its target is not known. Looked up from germline, CDR1 is LGHNA and CDR2 is YNFKEQ. V trimming: 4 bases; J trimming: 2 bases; junction bases outside the gene matches: 8. There are 15 residues in the CDR3. Template switching (which added a universal primer site) was used, and cDNA carried unique molecular identifiers. Via MiXCR, TCRdb re-called the 5' RACE reads, giving one row per CDR3 protein. The sample contains about 570,000 distinct CDR3 sequences, 9% to 10% of which appear only once. These data also formed part of another study, on yellow fever vaccine responses in identical twins.

The sequenced material came from PBMCs. V gene TRBV4-2 combines with J gene TRBJ2-7; 7 nucleotides align to TRBD1. The clonotype was recovered from a woman between 18 and 29 years old in good health. The CDR3 bases are TGTGCCAGCAGCCCCTCGACAGGGACAACCTACGAGCAGTACTTC. Protein product: CASSPSTGTTYEQYF.